The clone carrying this T cell receptor beta chain occurred many times. The antigen is not known. This sample stems from a study of spatial heterogeneity in lung cancer. The overall study: For the average unique TCR and UMI combination, more than 8.5 occurrences appeared in raw reads.

Documented time point: sample taken at primary tumor resection. TCRdb processed the 5' RACE reads anew with MiXCR; each CDR3 protein has one entry. The repertoire has about 8,400 distinct CDR3 sequences, almost 8.5% of them found once; the top ten carry roughly 4.4%. Study-level points and caveats: How many expanded intratumoral alpha and beta TCRs were present tracked the tumor mutation count, which was a count of nonsynonymous mutations. Alpha and beta chain coverage of tumor T cells was estimated at about 7% and 13%, respectively.

This CDR3 contains 17 residues. CDR1 and CDR2 (germline): LGHNA, YSLEER. V lost 0 bases and J 9 bases, leaving 21 bases between the germline ends. The chain joins TRBV4-3 to TRBJ2-1, with D possibly matching TRBD2 (6 bases). This receptor was obtained from a male donor with early-stage non-small cell lung cancer. The source was lung tumor tissue, collected at surgery. The chain's CDR3 is CASSQDWGGTVGSEQFF. The CDR3 nucleotides are TGCGCCAGCAGCCAAGATTGGGGCGGGACGGTGGGTAGTGAGCAGTTCTTC.